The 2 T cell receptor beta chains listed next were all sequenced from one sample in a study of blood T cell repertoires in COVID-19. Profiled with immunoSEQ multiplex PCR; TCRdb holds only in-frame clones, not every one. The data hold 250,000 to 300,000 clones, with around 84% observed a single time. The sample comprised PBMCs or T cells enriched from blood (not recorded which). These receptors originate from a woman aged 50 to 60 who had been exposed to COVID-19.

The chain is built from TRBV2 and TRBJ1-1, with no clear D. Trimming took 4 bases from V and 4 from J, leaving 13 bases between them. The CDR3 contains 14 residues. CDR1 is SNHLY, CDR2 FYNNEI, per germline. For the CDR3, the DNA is TGTGCCAGCAGTGCCCCCAACAGCCGCACTGAAGCTTTCTTT. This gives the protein CASSAPNSRTEAFF.

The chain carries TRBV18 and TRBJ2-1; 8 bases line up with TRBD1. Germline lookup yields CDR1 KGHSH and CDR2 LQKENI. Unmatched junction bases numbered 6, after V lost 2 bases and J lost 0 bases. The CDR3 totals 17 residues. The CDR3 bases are TGTGCCAGCTCACCAGGGGACAGGACGAGCTCCTACAATGAGCAGTTCTTC. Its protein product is CASSPGDRTSSYNEQFF.